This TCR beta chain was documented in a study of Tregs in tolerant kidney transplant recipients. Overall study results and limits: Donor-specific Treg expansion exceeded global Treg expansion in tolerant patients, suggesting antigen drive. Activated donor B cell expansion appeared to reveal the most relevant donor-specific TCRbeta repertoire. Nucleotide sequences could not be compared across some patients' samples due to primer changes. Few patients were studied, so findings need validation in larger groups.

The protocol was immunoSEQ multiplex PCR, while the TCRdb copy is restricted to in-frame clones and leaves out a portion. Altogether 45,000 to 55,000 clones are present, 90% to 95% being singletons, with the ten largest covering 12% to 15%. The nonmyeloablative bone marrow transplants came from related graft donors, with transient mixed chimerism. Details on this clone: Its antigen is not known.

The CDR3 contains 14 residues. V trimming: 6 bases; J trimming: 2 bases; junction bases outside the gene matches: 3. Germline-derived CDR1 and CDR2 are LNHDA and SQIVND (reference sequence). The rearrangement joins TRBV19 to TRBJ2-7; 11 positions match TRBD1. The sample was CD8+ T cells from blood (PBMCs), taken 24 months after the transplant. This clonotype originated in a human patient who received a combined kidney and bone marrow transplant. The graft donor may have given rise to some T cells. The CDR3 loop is CASRSGQGAYEQYF. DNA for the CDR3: TGTGCCAGTAGGTCGGGACAGGGGGCCTACGAGCAGTACTTC.